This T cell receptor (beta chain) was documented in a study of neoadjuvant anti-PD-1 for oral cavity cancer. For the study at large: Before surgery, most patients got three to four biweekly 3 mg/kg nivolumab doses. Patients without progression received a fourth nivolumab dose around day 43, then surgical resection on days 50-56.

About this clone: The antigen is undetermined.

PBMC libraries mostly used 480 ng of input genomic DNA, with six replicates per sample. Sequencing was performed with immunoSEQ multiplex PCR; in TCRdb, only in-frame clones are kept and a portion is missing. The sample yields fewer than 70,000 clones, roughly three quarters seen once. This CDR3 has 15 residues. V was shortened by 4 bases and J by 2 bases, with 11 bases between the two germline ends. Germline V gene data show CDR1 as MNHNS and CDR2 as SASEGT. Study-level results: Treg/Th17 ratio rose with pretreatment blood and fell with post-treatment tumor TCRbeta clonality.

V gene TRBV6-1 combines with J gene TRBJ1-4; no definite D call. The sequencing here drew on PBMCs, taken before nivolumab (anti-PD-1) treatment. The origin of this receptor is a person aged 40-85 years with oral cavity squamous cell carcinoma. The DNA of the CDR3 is TGTGCCAGCAGTGTCGCCAGCGGCACTAATGAAAAACTGTTTTTT. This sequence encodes CASSVASGTNEKLFF.